A single sample gave rise to the 5 T cell receptor beta chains below, sequenced in a study of blood T cells in healthy people across ages. With a J-beta primer mix and a sample-barcoded 5' primer, a second PCR ran about 7 to 12 cycles. TCRdb itself ran the 5' RACE reads through MiXCR, one entry per CDR3 protein. The sample carries over 1,200,000 distinct CDR3 sequences, approximately 60% recorded once. The sequenced material came from blood. Receptor source: a man aged 18-30 years in good health.

This clonotype was recorded only once. The V gene is TRBV20-1, the J gene TRBJ1-1; possibly TRBD1 for D (6 bases). Germline V lookup: CDR1 DFQATT, CDR2 SNEGSKA (reference sequence). This CDR3 has 15 amino acids. V was shortened by 5 bases and J by 4 bases, with 20 bases between the two germline ends. The chain's CDR3 is CSAPTLRQESTEAFF. CDR3 in DNA: TGCAGTGCTCCTACCTTACGACAGGAAAGCACTGAAGCTTTCTTT.

This clonotype was seen a handful of times. The chain is built from TRBV4-1 and TRBJ2-7, with 7 bases identical to TRBD1. The junction had 6 bases not matched to a gene; V was cut back by 3 bases and J by 1 base. Germline-derived CDR1 and CDR2 are MGHRA and YSYEKL. The CDR3 sequence is 15 residues long. CDR3 protein: CASSQDGTDSYEQYF. CDR3 DNA: TGCGCCAGCAGCCAGGACGGGACAGATTCCTACGAGCAGTACTTC.

For the CDR3, the DNA is TGCAGCATGACTAGCGGAAGTGGGGATACGCAGTATTTT. Residues: CSMTSGSGDTQYF. The chain links TRBV29-1 to TRBJ2-3, with TRBD2 matching over 9 bases. The CDR3 is 13 amino acids. Germline V lookup: CDR1 SQVTM, CDR2 ANQGSEA. Trimming at V came to 8 bases and at J to 6 bases, leaving 9 bases not matched to a gene.

V usage is TRBV5-1 and J usage is TRBJ2-1, with D perhaps TRBD1 (6 bases). Trimming removed 2 bases at V and 10 bases at J, with 19 bases between. Germline V CDR1 and CDR2: SGHRS, YFSETQ. The CDR3 covers 15 residues. This CDR3 is CASSFSGTRNIEQFF. The CDR3 coding sequence is TGCGCCAGCAGCTTCTCCGGGACACGCAACATCGAGCAGTTCTTC. Drawing the rest from reference TRBV5-1 and TRBJ2-1, the complete variable domain is KAGVTQTPRYLIKTRGQQVTLSCSPISGHRSVSWYQQTPGQGLQFLFEYFSETQRNKGNFPGRFSGRQFSNSRSEMNVSTLELGDSALYLCASSFSGTRNIEQFFGPGTRLTVL.

As concerns this clonotype: A much larger clone differs from this one at a single base, so this may be a read error. The chain employs TRBV4-1 and TRBJ1-6; D is unclear. CDR3 length: 13 residues. The germline CDR1 and CDR2 sequences are MGHRA and YSYEKL. V lost 7 bases and J 9 bases, leaving 13 bases between the germline ends. CDR3 in amino acids: CASNHPPTSPLHF. DNA of the CDR3: TGCGCCAGCAACCATCCCCCAACTTCACCCCTCCACTTT.